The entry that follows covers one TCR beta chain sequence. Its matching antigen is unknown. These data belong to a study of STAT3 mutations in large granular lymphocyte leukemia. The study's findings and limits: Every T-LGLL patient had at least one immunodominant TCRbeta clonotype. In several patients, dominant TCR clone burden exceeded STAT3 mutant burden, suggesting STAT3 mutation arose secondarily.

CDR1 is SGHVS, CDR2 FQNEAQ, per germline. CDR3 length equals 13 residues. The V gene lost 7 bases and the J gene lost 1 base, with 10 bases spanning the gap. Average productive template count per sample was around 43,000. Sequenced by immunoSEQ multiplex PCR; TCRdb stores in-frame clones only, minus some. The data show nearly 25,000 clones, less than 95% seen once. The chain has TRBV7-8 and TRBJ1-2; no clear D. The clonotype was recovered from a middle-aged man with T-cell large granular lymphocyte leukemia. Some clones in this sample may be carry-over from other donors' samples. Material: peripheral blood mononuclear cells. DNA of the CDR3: TGTGCCAGCACCGAAGCTGGTAACTATGGCTACACCTTC. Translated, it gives CASTEAGNYGYTF.